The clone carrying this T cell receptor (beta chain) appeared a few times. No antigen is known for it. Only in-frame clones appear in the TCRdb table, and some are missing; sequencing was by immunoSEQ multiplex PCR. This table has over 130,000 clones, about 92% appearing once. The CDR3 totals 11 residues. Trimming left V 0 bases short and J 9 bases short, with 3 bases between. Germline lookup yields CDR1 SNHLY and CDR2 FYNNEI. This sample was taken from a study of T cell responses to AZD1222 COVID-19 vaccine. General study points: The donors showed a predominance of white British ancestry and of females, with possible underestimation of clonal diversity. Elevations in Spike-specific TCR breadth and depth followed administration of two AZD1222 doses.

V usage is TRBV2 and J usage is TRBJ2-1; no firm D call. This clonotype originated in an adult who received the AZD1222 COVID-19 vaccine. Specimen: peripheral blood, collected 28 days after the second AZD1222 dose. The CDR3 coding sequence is TGTGCCAGCAGTGAAGCGGTTGAGCAGTTCTTC. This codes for CASSEAVEQFF.